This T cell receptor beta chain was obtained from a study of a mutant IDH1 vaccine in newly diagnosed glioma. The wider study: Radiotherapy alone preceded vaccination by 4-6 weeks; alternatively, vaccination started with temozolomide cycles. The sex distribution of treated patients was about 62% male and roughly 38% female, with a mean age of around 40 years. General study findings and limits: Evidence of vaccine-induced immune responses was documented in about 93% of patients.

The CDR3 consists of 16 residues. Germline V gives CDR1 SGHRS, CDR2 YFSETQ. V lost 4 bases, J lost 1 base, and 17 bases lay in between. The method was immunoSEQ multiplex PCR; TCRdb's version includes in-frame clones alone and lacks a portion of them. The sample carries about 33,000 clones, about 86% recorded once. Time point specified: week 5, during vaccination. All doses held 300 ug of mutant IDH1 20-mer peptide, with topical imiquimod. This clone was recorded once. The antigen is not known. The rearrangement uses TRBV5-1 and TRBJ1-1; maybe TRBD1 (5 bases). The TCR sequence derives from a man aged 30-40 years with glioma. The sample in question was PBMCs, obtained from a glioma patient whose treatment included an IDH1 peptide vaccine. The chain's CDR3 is CASSASRGRANTEAFF. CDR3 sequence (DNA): TGCGCCAGCAGCGCCTCGAGGGGCAGGGCGAACACTGAAGCTTTCTTT.